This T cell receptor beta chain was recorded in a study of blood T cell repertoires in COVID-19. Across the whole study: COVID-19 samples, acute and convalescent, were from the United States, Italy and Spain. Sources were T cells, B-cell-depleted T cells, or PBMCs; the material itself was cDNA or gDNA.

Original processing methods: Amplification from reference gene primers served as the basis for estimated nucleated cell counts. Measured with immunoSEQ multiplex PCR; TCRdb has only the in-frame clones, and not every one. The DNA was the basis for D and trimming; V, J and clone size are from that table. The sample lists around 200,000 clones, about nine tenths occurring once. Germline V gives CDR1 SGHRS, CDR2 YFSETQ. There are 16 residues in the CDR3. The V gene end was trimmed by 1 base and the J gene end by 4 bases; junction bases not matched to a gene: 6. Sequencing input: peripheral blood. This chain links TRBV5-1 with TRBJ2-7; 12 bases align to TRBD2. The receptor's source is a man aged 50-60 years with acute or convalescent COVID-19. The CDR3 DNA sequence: TGCGCCAGCAGCTTGAACCCTAGCGGGGGGGCTTACGAGCAGTACTTC. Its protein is CASSLNPSGGAYEQYF.